The 25 T cell receptor beta chains given below trace back to one sample, sequenced in a study of cytomegalovirus exposure and HLA in healthy donors. It was with 60 Vbeta and 13 Jbeta primers that the PCR ran. Clones were sequenced by immunoSEQ multiplex PCR, and TCRdb holds only the in-frame ones, with some missing. The sample shows some 120,000 clones, roughly 71% of them seen only once. The sample taken for sequencing was PBMCs. These receptors were taken from a woman aged 45-65 years in good health and CMV-seropositive.

This clone was seen only a few times. The CDR3 bases are TGTGCCACCAGCAGAGATGGACTAGCGGGGGGGCGCCCCTACAATGAGCAGTTCTTC. Amino acid sequence: CATSRDGLAGGRPYNEQFF. The chain employs TRBV15 and TRBJ2-1, with 15 bases lining up with TRBD2. Trimming at V came to 0 bases and at J to 2 bases, leaving 5 bases not matched to a gene. The CDR3 covers 19 residues. In germline, CDR1 is LNHNV, CDR2 YYDKDF (reference sequence).

The CDR3 spells CASSPRGADTQYF. The CDR3 nucleotides read TGTGCCAGCAGCCCCCGGGGGGCAGATACGCAGTATTTT. This chain uses TRBV27 with TRBJ2-3, with 7 bases aligning to TRBD2. V dropped 6 bases and J dropped 4; count of bases not matched to a gene: 4. CDR3 length: 13 residues. Germline V CDR1 and CDR2: MNHEY, SMNVEV (reference sequence).

This chain connects TRBV6-1 to TRBJ2-1, with 7 bases identical to TRBD2. J was trimmed by 3 bases and V by 3 bases; bases with no gene match: 5. The CDR3 contains 15 residues. The germline CDR1 and CDR2 sequences are MNHNS and SASEGT. CDR3 DNA: TGTGCCAGCAGTGATGGTCGGGGGGACTACAATGAGCAGTTCTTC. Its translation: CASSDGRGDYNEQFF.

The chain joins TRBV12-5 to TRBJ1-5; D unclear. The germline gives CDR1 LGHNT, CDR2 FRNRAP. V was trimmed by 6 bases and J by 4 bases, leaving 7 bases between them. The CDR3 totals 12 residues. The CDR3 loop is CASGTGNQPQHF. The CDR3 coding sequence is TGTGCTAGTGGGACGGGGAATCAGCCCCAGCATTTT.

The chain couples TRBV30 to TRBJ2-7; 11 bases are a match to TRBD1. The CDR3 sequence is 16 residues long. V trimming: 3 bases; J trimming: 1 base; junction bases outside the gene matches: 8. Germline V gene sequence: CDR1 GTSNPN, CDR2 SVGIG (reference sequence). CDR3 region: CAWSPNRDRGSYEQYF. The CDR3 DNA follows: TGTGCCTGGAGCCCGAATCGGGACAGGGGGTCCTACGAGCAGTACTTC.

This clone was observed a few times. This sample includes further DNA sequences coding for the same CDR3. The chain is built from TRBV5-6 and TRBJ2-3; 7 bases are shared with TRBD1. V shed 8 bases and J 3 bases; nucleotides not matched to a gene: 15. This CDR3 contains 16 residues. Germline CDR1 SGHDT, CDR2 YYEEEE. The CDR3 DNA sequence: TGTGCCAGTGCGAATAACAGGGGATTAGGTACAGATACGCAGTATTTT. This codes for CASANNRGLGTDTQYF.

The chain recombines TRBV29-1 with TRBJ1-2; D remains unclear. This CDR3 comprises 15 residues. V was pared by 0 bases and J by 4 bases, with 15 bases between. Germline V CDR1 and CDR2: SQVTM, ANQGSEA. The CDR3 DNA is TGCAGCGTTGAAGATATAAGCAGCGCCGGCTATGGCTACACCTTC. It translates to CSVEDISSAGYGYTF.

This chain uses TRBV6-5 with TRBJ1-5; maybe TRBD1 (6 bases). The germline CDR1 and CDR2 sequences are MNHEY and SVGAGI. V was pared by 4 bases and J by 7 bases, with 11 bases between. The CDR3 is 13 residues long. The CDR3, as DNA: TGTGCCAGCAGTTCAGGGGTCTGGCAGCCCCAGCATTTT. Translation gives CASSSGVWQPQHF.

This clone occurred a few times. The rearrangement joins TRBV4-1 to TRBJ2-7, with a weak D call TRBD2 (5 bases). Germline V gene lookup returns CDR1 MGHRA and CDR2 YSYEKL. CDR3 length: 13 amino acids. Trimming removed 4 bases at V and 5 bases at J, with 12 bases between. CDR3: CASSPRPGDEQYF. The CDR3 DNA reads as TGCGCCAGCAGCCCTCGCCCCGGGGACGAGCAGTACTTC.

The rearrangement joins TRBV5-6 to TRBJ1-2; TRBD1 is a possible D gene (6 bases). The CDR3 sequence is 16 residues long. The V and J ends lost 3 bases and 2 bases respectively, with 17 bases between them. CDR1 and CDR2 from the germline V gene are SGHDT and YYEEEE. The CDR3 DNA is TGTGCCAGCAGCTCCACTTGGGACACTCCCAACTATGGCTACACCTTC. Translated: CASSSTWDTPNYGYTF.

The gene calls are TRBV30 and TRBJ1-1; TRBD1 matches 7 bases. The V gene's germline CDR1 is GTSNPN and CDR2 SVGIG (reference sequence). J was trimmed by 4 bases and V by 4 bases; bases with no gene match: 9. The CDR3 runs 14 residues. CDR3 nucleotide sequence: TGTGCCTGGAAGCACAGGGGCGAATTCACTGAAGCTTTCTTT. Translation gives CAWKHRGEFTEAFF.

The rearrangement links TRBV28 to TRBJ2-2, with D hard to call. CDR3 size: 12 residues. CDR1 is MDHEN, CDR2 SYDVKM, per germline. The V gene lost 8 bases and the J gene lost 1 base, with 5 bases spanning the gap. The CDR3 loop reads CASPGNTGELFF. The DNA of the CDR3 is TGTGCCAGCCCAGGGAACACCGGGGAGCTGTTTTTT.

This chain links TRBV30 with TRBJ2-4; the D gene is possibly TRBD2 (5 bases). V was cut by 0 bases and J by 8 bases, with 5 bases left in between. CDR3 length: 11 amino acids. In germline, CDR1 is GTSNPN, CDR2 SVGIG (reference sequence). The CDR3 DNA follows: TGTGCCTGGAGTGTCGGGGACATTCAGTACTTC. The encoded protein is CAWSVGDIQYF.

This clone was seen just once. This chain joins TRBV7-8 and TRBJ2-2; tentatively, D is TRBD1 (5 bases). CDR1 is SGHVS, CDR2 FQNEAQ, per germline. V lost 5 bases, J lost 3 bases, and 16 bases lay in between. This CDR3 has 16 residues. CDR3 residues: CASSAGFPMDTGELFF. The CDR3 DNA sequence: TGTGCCAGCAGCGCAGGGTTCCCAATGGACACCGGGGAGCTGTTTTTT.

The V call is TRBV4-2, the J call TRBJ2-4; 9 bases line up with TRBD2. The CDR3 sequence is 18 residues long. J gave up 7 bases and V 0 bases, and 13 bases lay outside the gene matches. CDR1 LGHNA and CDR2 YNFKEQ come from the germline V gene. The CDR3 region is CASSQEPGTSPRWNIQYF. The CDR3 DNA sequence: TGTGCCAGCAGCCAAGAACCCGGGACTAGCCCTCGGTGGAACATTCAGTACTTC.

This clone is a singleton in its sample. The V call is TRBV5-4, the J call TRBJ1-2, with 7 nucleotides matching TRBD1. Germline CDR1 SGHNT, CDR2 YYREEE (reference sequence). The J segment lost 4 bases and the V segment lost 5 bases, leaving 8 bases of the junction unmatched. CDR3 length: 14 residues. The CDR3 nucleotides are TGTGCCAGCAGACTACAGGGGCCTGGCTATGGCTACACCTTC. This encodes CASRLQGPGYGYTF.

The chain recombines TRBV9 with TRBJ1-2; D gene uncertain. Germline V gene data show CDR1 as SGDLS and CDR2 as YYNGEE. V lost 0 bases and J 2 bases, leaving 8 bases between the germline ends. CDR3 size: 14 residues. CDR3 amino acids: CASSVGADNYGYTF. The CDR3, as DNA: TGTGCCAGCAGCGTAGGGGCAGACAACTATGGCTACACCTTC.

The CDR3 DNA reads as TGTGCCAGCAGTTACTTAGAGGTTTCAGATACGCAGTATTTT. Translation gives CASSYLEVSDTQYF. The chain combines TRBV6-6 with TRBJ2-3, with unresolved D. V lost 1 base to trimming and J lost 4 bases, with 9 bases between them. CDR1 and CDR2 (germline): MNHNY, SVGAGI (reference sequence). The CDR3 has 14 amino acids.

This chain uses TRBV6-1 with TRBJ2-3, with TRBD2 identical over 9 bases. The CDR3 sequence is 17 residues long. Germline trimming cut 4 bases from V and 3 bases from J; bases unmatched to any gene: 11. Per the germline V gene, CDR1 is MNHNS and CDR2 is SASEGT. Here the CDR3 reads CASSGQGSGGITDTQYF. The CDR3 DNA reads as TGTGCCAGCAGTGGGCAAGGGAGCGGGGGGATTACAGATACGCAGTATTTT.

The rearrangement uses TRBV7-6 and TRBJ1-6, with D perhaps matching TRBD1 (5 bases). V dropped 3 bases and J dropped 4 bases, with 7 bases sitting between them. This CDR3 is built from 14 residues. From germline, CDR1 is SGHVS and CDR2 FNYEAQ. The CDR3 DNA reads as TGTGCCAGCAGCTTGACAGAGTATAATTCACCCCTCCACTTT. Translation: CASSLTEYNSPLHF.

V gene TRBV7-2 combines with J gene TRBJ1-3; the D gene is possibly TRBD1 (6 bases). This CDR3 region has 14 residues. The V gene's germline CDR1 is SGHTA and CDR2 FQGNSA. Trimming cost V 6 bases and J 0 bases, with 9 bases left between them. The CDR3: CASSTQGSGNTIYF. DNA for the CDR3: TGTGCCAGCAGTACACAGGGCTCTGGAAACACCATATATTTT.

This clone was detected ten times or more. This chain connects TRBV6-6 to TRBJ1-2; TRBD1 agrees at 7 bases. The germline CDR1 and CDR2 sequences are MNHNY and SVGAGI (reference sequence). With 5 bases clipped from V and 8 bases from J, the junction kept 8 bases outside the gene matches. CDR3 length: 13 amino acids. CDR3: CASSNQQGPGYTF. The CDR3 DNA sequence: TGTGCCAGCAGTAACCAACAGGGGCCCGGCTACACCTTC.

The V call is TRBV19, the J call TRBJ1-6, with 7 bases identical to TRBD1. The CDR3 length is 14 residues. Germline V CDR1 and CDR2: LNHDA, SQIVND (reference sequence). The V segment lost 6 bases and the J segment 10 bases; nucleotides outside the gene matches: 9. The CDR3 coding sequence is TGTGCCAGTAGCCATCGACAGGGAGAGTCACCCCTCCACTTT. Translating it yields CASSHRQGESPLHF.

This chain joins TRBV9 and TRBJ2-3, with 8 bases identical to TRBD2. V lost 0 bases and J lost 4; bases outside the gene matches: 4. Germline V gene data show CDR1 as SGDLS and CDR2 as YYNGEE. The CDR3 extends over 15 amino acids. The CDR3 region is CASSVVGLESDTQYF. Written as DNA, the CDR3 is TGTGCCAGCAGCGTAGTGGGACTAGAGTCAGATACGCAGTATTTT.

V gene TRBV29-1 combines with J gene TRBJ2-3; no reliable D call. The CDR3 sequence is 13 residues long. Trimming took off 6 bases at V and 2 bases at J, with 12 bases between the two ends. CDR1 SQVTM and CDR2 ANQGSEA come from the germline V gene. The DNA of the CDR3 is TGCAGCGTAGGCGGCAGCTACACAGATACGCAGTATTTT. It codes for CSVGGSYTDTQYF.